The source of this TCR beta chain is a study of T-cell reconstitution after alpha-beta-depleted transplantation in children (dated by TCRdb to 2016 to 2017). As for the study more broadly: The study quantitatively tracked T-cell immune reconstitution after TCRalphabeta/CD19-depleted allogeneic hematopoietic cell transplantation in children using TCR repertoire profiling. Overall study outcomes, separate from this receptor: The apparently early alphabetaT-cell count recovery about two months after transplant was reportedly dependent on only several hundred rapidly expanded clones derived from non-depleted graft cells. In some patients, the high TCRbeta diversity seen at day 60 was put down to recipient T cells and intrathymic progenitors that had survived conditioning. Over subsequent months, a decline in hyperexpanded clone frequencies was noted, and after one year, T-cell counts and TCRbeta diversity were mostly ascribed to newly produced T cells.

V gives up 1 base and J gives up 0 bases, and the segment between their germline ends measures 6 bases. Counted from cysteine to phenylalanine, this CDR3 has 14 amino acids. Just the 42-base CDR3 DNA is kept, in frame starting at base 1. Via the germline V gene, CDR1 is SGHRS and CDR2 YFSETQ. This clonotype was detected a few times. Its antigen is not yet known. Base qualities are not recorded, but no much larger clone differs from it by a single base. The treatment or condition label, as the study defines it: allogeneic hematopoietic cell transplantation with graft depleted of TCRalphabeta T cells and CD19 B cells. Transplant recipients were children who received TCRalphabeta/CD19-depleted allogeneic hematopoietic cell grafts. The method behind the library was PCR. Data came from an Illumina HiSeq 2500. TCR library preparation used molecular barcoding, with unique molecular identifiers applied to normalize quantification of the TCRbeta repertoire. The public reads were quality trimmed at Q25 with fastp and then assembled into clones with MiXCR by TCRdb, keeping productive beta chains. Here each entry gathers all rows of one CDR3 protein and keeps the most common genes and DNA. This sample gives approximately 980,000 distinct CDR3 sequences in total; around 30% of them show up just once. The ten largest make up about 28% of the sample.

This chain joins TRBV5-1 to TRBJ2-3, with the D gene too uncertain to name. This material consisted of PBMCs, mostly from graft donor cells, taken 360 days after TCRalphabeta/CD19-depleted stem cell transplant. The sequence came from a boy under two years old who had a stem cell transplant for SCID, so the T cells may come from the graft donor. The CDR3 reads CASSLYPSTDTQYF. The bases read TGCGCCAGCAGCTTGTACCCTAGCACAGATACGCAGTATTTT.